The TCR beta chain under discussion was sequenced for a study of shared clonotypes between healthy human individuals (TCRdb year 2020). Looking at the study overall: The cohort comprised a couple of women and three men aged 18 to 49 years. For each donor, CD4 naive and CD4 memory were each run on three plates, CD8 naive on two plates, and CD8 memory on one plate. To estimate repertoire size and how much clonotypes are shared between individuals, the study performed deep sequencing of blood TCR repertoires from 4 to 6 healthy adults. Libraries were prepared and TCR repertoires were sequenced by different laboratories using diverse techniques, in order to increase sequencing depth and limit assay-specific biases. Between about 0.8 and 9 billion PBMCs per donor were obtained by leukapheresis. Points the paper makes about the study in general: Based on pairwise subsampling, the degree of clonotype sharing among donors was expected to be affected by sequencing depth. Because the study included only a small number of donors, the genetic and exposure-history diversity represented was limited. About 5% of naive CD4, 3.5% of naive CD8, approximately 2% of memory CD4, and over 0.35% of memory CD8 clonotypes were shared across several donors. Naive subsets generally had larger estimated clonotype richness than memory subsets did. Compared with non-shared clonotypes, the clonotypes found in all four sorted-subset donors had higher generation probabilities. Sampling was restricted to blood, and TCR repertoires in tissue are likely to differ from TCR repertoires in blood. Rarefaction of sorted-subset datasets indicated incomplete sequencing despite the large sequencing depth.

Using the deep immunoSEQ assay, TCR CDR3 regions were amplified from genomic DNA by multiplex PCR. Extracted genomic DNA from each cell subset was spread evenly across all wells of several immunoSEQ 96-well plates, with each plate serving as a replicate. For sorted subsets, around 0.2 ug of genomic DNA, equivalent to around 30,000 T cell genomes, went into each replicate PCR. Purified libraries were quantified with a Qubit 3.0 fluorometer, sized on a Bioanalyzer 2100, and re-quantified with the KAPA Library Quantification kit. A separate single-read 150-cycle Illumina NextSeq 550 flow cell was used to sequence each immunoSEQ 96-well plate. The authors' pipeline ran thus. Because the immunoSEQ output included only junctional sequences and no quality scores, the filtering could not be the same as the filtering used for full-length reads. Sequences were annotated with PyIR, a Python wrapper for IgBLAST v1.9, and V/J genes and CDR3 were assigned using IMGT germline references. Any read was removed if the V/J assignment was weak (E-value above 1e-6), the CDR3 was missing, or the read contained stop codons, out-of-frame junctions, or ambiguous translated residues. A V3J clonotype was defined by an identical inferred V gene, J gene, and CDR3 amino acid sequence. The percentage overlap between two repertoires was calculated by dividing the number of shared unique clonotypes by the size of the smaller repertoire. Richness of each repertoire was evaluated using RTK rarefaction, the Chao1 estimator, and Recon v2.1 estimates of unobserved clonotypes. Generation probabilities were computed with OLGA for all TCRbeta clonotypes obtained by the gDNA method from several donors. TCRdb limited this immuneACCESS table to in-frame rearrangements with V and J called. A share of clones is missing; checked studies link under half to unresolved V genes, and the rest is unexplained. V and J calls and clone size are given by that table; D and trimming were obtained from the DNA. The sample yields about 1 million clones; roughly 80% were counted once. The ten largest account for roughly 1.4% of the sample.

Concerning this clone itself: Its antigen remains unidentified. No quality values exist for individual bases; no much larger clone is one base distant.

From the germline V gene, CDR1 is MGHRA and CDR2 is YSYEKL. Trimming at the junction amounts to 4 bases on V and 8 bases on J, and the germline ends lie 21 bases apart. From the cysteine through the phenylalanine, the CDR3 covers 17 amino acids. Only the CDR3 portion is preserved as DNA: 51 bases, with reading frame beginning at the first base. The donors were healthy, HIV-negative adults with no recently reported acute infections or vaccinations. Every donor was a Caucasian adult residing in Nashville, Tennessee, USA. CD4+ T cells were enriched by magnetic negative selection; naive cells were then positively selected on CD45RA, and the negative fraction formed the memory subset. Blood was collected by leukapheresis, and PBMCs were isolated by Ficoll-Histopaque density gradient centrifugation and then cryopreserved in liquid nitrogen vapor phase. Analytical flow cytometry was used to check the purity and quantity of every magnetically sorted T cell population. Each sorted fraction had its genomic DNA isolated and then quantified by UV absorbance on a Nanodrop 2000c.

The sequence joins TRBV4-1 to TRBJ1-6; tentative D gene TRBD1, with 5 bases matching. The sequenced sample consisted of memory CD4+ T cells sorted from blood. This specimen's cell subset or site label, per the study, means: CD45RA-negative fraction. The clonotype was recovered from a man aged 18 to 35 in good health. The sequenced DNA: TGCGCCAGCAGCCTCTCCCTGGGACCTCAAGGGGATTCACCCCTCCACTTT. It codes for CASSLSLGPQGDSPLHF.